This T cell receptor beta chain appears in the sequencing data of a study of patients and donors after allogeneic stem cell transplantation. CDR1 and CDR2 from the germline V gene are KGHDR and SFDVKD. The CDR3 is 13 residues long. V shed 3 bases, J shed 6 bases, and the junction held 1 base outside the gene matches. TCRdb called the RT-PCR reads again in MiXCR, with one record for every CDR3 protein. The sample contains more than 850,000 distinct CDR3 sequences, over 15% of which appear only once. This clonotype has more than one count but fewer than ten. The chain carries TRBV24-1 and TRBJ2-4; 7 bases match TRBD1. Sequenced: blood, either unsorted or a sorted T cell fraction (not recorded which). This TCR was recovered from a human donor who was either an allogeneic HSCT recipient or a stem cell or donor lymphocyte infusion donor (not recorded which). It is not recorded whose cells these are; they may come from a transplant donor. This CDR3 reads CATSDHRGNIQYF. CDR3 DNA sequence: TGTGCCACCAGTGATCACAGGGGAAACATTCAGTACTTC.